This T cell receptor (beta chain) was observed in a study of T-cell memory formation after mild COVID-19. Study as a whole: Largely, the TCR clusters proved donor specific.

Libraries for TCRalpha and TCRbeta carried sample barcodes and unique molecular identifiers via 5'RACE. TCRdb re-called the 5' RACE reads through MiXCR, storing one row per CDR3 protein. The table has approximately 450,000 distinct CDR3 sequences, 15% to 20% seen once. This clonotype has a handful of counts. The receptor comes from an adult woman who had mild COVID-19 (a few samples of this study predate the infection). Cell type and time point are not known. The specimen was PBMCs or a T cell subset sorted from them (not recorded which).

CDR3 protein: CSVERDGYTF. The CDR3 nucleotides read TGCAGCGTTGAAAGGGACGGCTACACCTTC. This chain uses TRBV29-1 with TRBJ1-2; D possibly corresponds to TRBD1 (5 bases). The V end was cut by 2 bases, the J end by 8 bases, with 6 bases between. Germline V lookup: CDR1 SQVTM, CDR2 ANQGSEA. This CDR3 contains 10 residues.